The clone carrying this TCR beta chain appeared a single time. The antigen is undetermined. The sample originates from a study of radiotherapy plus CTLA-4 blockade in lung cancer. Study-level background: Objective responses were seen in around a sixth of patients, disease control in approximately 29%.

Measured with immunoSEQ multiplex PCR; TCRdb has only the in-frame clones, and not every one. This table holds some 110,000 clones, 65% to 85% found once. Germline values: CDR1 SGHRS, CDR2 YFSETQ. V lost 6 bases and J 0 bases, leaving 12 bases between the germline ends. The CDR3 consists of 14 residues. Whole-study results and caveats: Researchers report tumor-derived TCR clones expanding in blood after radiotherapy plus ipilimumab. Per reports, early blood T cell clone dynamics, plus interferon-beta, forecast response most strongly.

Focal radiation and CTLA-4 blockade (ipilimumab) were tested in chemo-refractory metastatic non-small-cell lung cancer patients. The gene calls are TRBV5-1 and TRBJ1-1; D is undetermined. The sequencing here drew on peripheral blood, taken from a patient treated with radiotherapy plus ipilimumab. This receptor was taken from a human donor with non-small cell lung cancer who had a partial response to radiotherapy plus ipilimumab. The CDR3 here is CASKLDTVNTEAFF. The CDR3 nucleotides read TGCGCCAGCAAATTAGACACAGTGAACACTGAAGCTTTCTTT.